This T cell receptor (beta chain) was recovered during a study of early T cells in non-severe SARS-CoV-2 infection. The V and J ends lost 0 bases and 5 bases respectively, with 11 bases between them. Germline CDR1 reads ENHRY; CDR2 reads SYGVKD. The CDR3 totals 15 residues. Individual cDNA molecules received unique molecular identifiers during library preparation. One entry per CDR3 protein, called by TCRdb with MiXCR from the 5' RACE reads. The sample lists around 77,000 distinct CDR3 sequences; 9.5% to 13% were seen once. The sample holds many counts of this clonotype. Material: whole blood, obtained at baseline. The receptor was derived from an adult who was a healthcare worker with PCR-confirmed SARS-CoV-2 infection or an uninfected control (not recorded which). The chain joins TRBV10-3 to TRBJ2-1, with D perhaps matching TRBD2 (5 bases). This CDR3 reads CAISESRTQNNEQFF. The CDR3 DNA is TGTGCCATCAGTGAGTCGAGGACTCAGAACAATGAGCAGTTCTTC.